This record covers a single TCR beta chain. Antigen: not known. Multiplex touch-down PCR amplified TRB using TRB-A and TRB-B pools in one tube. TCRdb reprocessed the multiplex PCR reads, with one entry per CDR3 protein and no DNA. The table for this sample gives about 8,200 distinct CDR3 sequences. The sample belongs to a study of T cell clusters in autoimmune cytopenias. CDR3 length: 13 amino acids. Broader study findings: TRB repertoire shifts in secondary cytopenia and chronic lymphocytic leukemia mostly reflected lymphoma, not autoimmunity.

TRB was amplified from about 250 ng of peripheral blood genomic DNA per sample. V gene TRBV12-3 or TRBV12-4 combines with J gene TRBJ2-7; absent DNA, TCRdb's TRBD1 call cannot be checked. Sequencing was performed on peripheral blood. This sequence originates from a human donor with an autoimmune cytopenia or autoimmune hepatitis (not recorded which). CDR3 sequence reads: CASSLGGASEQYF.